This T cell receptor beta chain appears in the sequencing data of a study of T cell responses to AZD1222 COVID-19 vaccine. Study findings and constraints: Increased Spike-specific TCR breadth and depth were observed after two AZD1222 doses. The number of AZD1222 recipients seropositive at baseline was only five to seven. Reports say nearly half of spike-specific TCRs go after unmutated variant regions.

Germline-derived CDR1 and CDR2 are MGHRA and YSYEKL. The V end was cut by 1 base, the J end by 0 bases, with 10 bases between. The CDR3 contains 15 residues. Repertoires were generated with immunoSEQ multiplex PCR, while TCRdb's copy carries only in-frame clones and drops some. The sample has 100,000 or so clones; roughly 84% are singletons. This clone showed up just a few times. What it binds is unknown. The sample here was peripheral blood, taken on day 0 of AZD1222 vaccination. The genes are TRBV4-1 and TRBJ2-7; D remains ambiguous. The receptor was derived from an adult in good health. The CDR3 region has the DNA TGCGCCAGCAGCCAAGGGTCCCAGGTCTCCTACGAGCAGTACTTC. Protein sequence: CASSQGSQVSYEQYF.